The 5 T cell receptor beta chains in this list originate from one sample, sequenced in a study of blood T cell repertoires in COVID-19. TCRdb's copy holds only in-frame clones and misses some; the assay was immunoSEQ multiplex PCR. In the table there are under 250,000 clones, more than 65% of which are singletons. The sample taken for sequencing was peripheral blood. All receptors derive from a man between 45 and 60 years old with active or convalescent COVID-19.

The chain employs TRBV27 and TRBJ1-1; no clear D. The ends were cut back, 3 bases at V and 4 bases at J, with 9 bases in the middle. This CDR3 contains 13 residues. Germline assignment: CDR1 MNHEY and CDR2 SMNVEV (reference sequence). The CDR3 spells CASSFSLSTEAFF. The CDR3 coding sequence is TGTGCCAGCAGTTTTTCCCTGTCCACTGAAGCTTTCTTT.

Here the CDR3 reads CASSLQPGGSETQYF. Written as DNA, the CDR3 is TGCGCCAGCAGCTTGCAACCCGGGGGTAGTGAGACCCAGTACTTC. The gene calls are TRBV5-1 and TRBJ2-5; D might be TRBD2 (6 bases). V lost 1 base, J lost 5 bases, and 15 bases lay in between. Germline V gives CDR1 SGHRS, CDR2 YFSETQ. The CDR3 runs 15 residues. The whole variable domain, remainder taken from reference TRBV5-1 and TRBJ2-5, is KAGVTQTPRYLIKTRGQQVTLSCSPISGHRSVSWYQQTPGQGLQFLFEYFSETQRNKGNFPGRFSGRQFSNSRSEMNVSTLELGDSALYLCASSLQPGGSETQYFGPGTRLLVL.

The DNA of the CDR3 is TGTGCCAGCAGTGGGCAGGCGGGAGAAAAACTGTTTTTT. This codes for CASSGQAGEKLFF. The chain joins TRBV6-4 to TRBJ1-4, with D uncertain. Trimming shortened V by 4 bases and J by 8 bases, and 11 bases separated the two germline ends. Germline CDR1 is MRHNA and CDR2 is SNTAGT. The CDR3 contains 13 residues.

The chain combines TRBV28 with TRBJ2-3, with 8 positions matching TRBD2. The CDR3 totals 14 residues. The junction had 2 bases not matched to a gene; V was cut back by 5 bases and J by 1 base. Germline V gene sequence: CDR1 MDHEN, CDR2 SYDVKM. CDR3 sequence reads: CASSSGGRTDTQYF. The CDR3 DNA follows: TGTGCCAGCAGTAGCGGGGGCCGCACAGATACGCAGTATTTT.

This clone has a handful of counts. J is TRBJ1-2 and V is TRBV15; perhaps TRBD1 as D (6 bases). CDR3 size: 13 residues. V dropped 2 bases and J dropped 7 bases, with 11 bases sitting between them. Germline CDR1 and CDR2: LNHNV and YYDKDF (reference sequence). The CDR3: CATSRNRDGGYTF. The CDR3 DNA reads TGTGCCACCAGCAGAAACAGGGATGGTGGCTACACCTTC.